Listed below are T cell receptor beta chains from one sample, sequenced in a study of lung T cells in sarcoidosis with Löfgren's syndrome. TCRdb independently ran MiXCR on the reads; one entry per CDR3 protein. This sample yields thousands of distinct CDR3 sequences, of which just under 20% are seen a single time; over 5.5% belongs to the top ten. Sequences were obtained from CD4+ T cells from bronchoalveolar lavage. These receptors all stem from a human donor with sarcoidosis (Löfgren's syndrome or another form), or a control subject (not recorded which). Each CDR3 is given with its conserved first and last residue. The order of the fields is clone size, J gene, D gene, V gene, CDR3 DNA, CDR3 protein. The D gene is left open where the match is weak. Expanded clones are given a class, and other clones once, few, many or no size at all.

>many|TRBJ1-1|NA|TRBV20-1
TGCAGTGCTTTAGGGGTGAACACTGAAGCTTTCTTT
CSALGVNTEAFF
>medium-sized|TRBJ2-7|NA|TRBV25-1
TGTGCCAGCACCGATTTCTTAGAGCAGTACTTC
CASTDFLEQYF
>many|TRBJ2-3|NA|TRBV9
TGTGCCAGCAGCGTAGTTGGGGCGGGGAGCACAGATACGCAGTATTTT
CASSVVGAGSTDTQYF
>few|TRBJ1-1|NA|TRBV5-6
TGTGCCAGCAGCTTGGTCGGCCGACAAACCCCCGGAGAAGCTTTCTTT
CASSLVGRQTPGEAFF
>NA|TRBJ2-2|NA|TRBV7-2
TGTGCCAGCAGCTTAAACGCAGGGGGGCATGTGACCGGGGAGCCGTTTTTT
CASSLNAGGHVTGEPFF
>medium-sized|TRBJ1-6|NA|TRBV20-1
TGCAGTGCTAGAGATCGGGGGAATTCACCCCTCCACTTT
CSARDRGNSPLHF
>medium-sized|TRBJ2-1|TRBD1|TRBV19
TGTGCCAGTAGTATAGATGGGACAGGGGGCCTCTACAATGAGCAGTTCTTC
CASSIDGTGGLYNEQFF
>many|TRBJ2-1|TRBD2|TRBV5-1
TGCGCCAGCAGCTTGGTAGCGGGGATGAACAATGAGCAGTTCTTC
CASSLVAGMNNEQFF
>large|TRBJ1-4|NA|TRBV12-3/TRBV12-4
TGTGCCAGCAGGCTCTCGGATGGGGGAGGACTGTTTTTT
CASRLSDGGGLFF
>medium-sized|TRBJ2-1|TRBD1|TRBV4-2
TGTGCCAGCAGCCACGGACAGGGAACCTACAATGAGCAGTTCTTC
CASSHGQGTYNEQFF
>many|TRBJ2-7|TRBD1|TRBV6-1
TGTGCCAGCAGTAGCTTCCGGGACAGCTACAGATACGAGCAGTACTTC
CASSSFRDSYRYEQYF
>many|TRBJ2-7|TRBD2|TRBV5-1
TGCGCCAGCAGCTTCGGGGGGGGGGACTCCTACGAGCAGTACTTC
CASSFGGGDSYEQYF
>many|TRBJ1-1|NA|TRBV28
TGTGCCGGCCAAAGGGGCACTGAAGCTTTCTTT
CAGQRGTEAFF
>many|TRBJ2-1|NA|TRBV2
TGTGCCAGCAGTGAAGGCAGCCTTGGGCAGTTCTTC
CASSEGSLGQFF
>once|TRBJ1-5|TRBD1|TRBV6-1
TGTGCCAGCAGTGAAGAGGGACAGAGCAATCAGCCCCAGCATTTT
CASSEEGQSNQPQHF
>many|TRBJ2-7|TRBD2|TRBV24-1
TGTGCAACCACGGTCCAGCGGGAGGCCTCCTACGAGCAGTACTTC
CATTVQREASYEQYF
>many|TRBJ2-1|NA|TRBV7-9
TGTGCCAGCAGCCCGGATGGGGCCCAGGGGCAGTTCTTC
CASSPDGAQGQFF
>NA|TRBJ2-3|TRBD2|TRBV5-6
TGTGCCAGCAGCGACAGGACTAGCTGGAGGTCAGATACGCAGTATTTT
CASSDRTSWRSDTQYF
>medium-sized|TRBJ1-2|NA|TRBV6-2/TRBV6-3
TGTGCCAGCAATCCCGTAGGGTCCTATGGCTACACCTTC
CASNPVGSYGYTF
>many|TRBJ2-2|NA|TRBV6-2/TRBV6-3
TGTGCCAGCAGTTACCCCATGGGTGGGCTAAACACCGGGGAGCTGTTTTTT
CASSYPMGGLNTGELFF
>many|TRBJ1-4|NA|TRBV9
TGTGCCAGCAGCGTAGATAAGGTAGCAACTAATGAAAAACTGTTTTTT
CASSVDKVATNEKLFF
>many|TRBJ1-5|TRBD1|TRBV24-1
TGTGCCACCAGTGATGCGACAGGGGAGAATCAGCCCCAGCATTTT
CATSDATGENQPQHF
>many|TRBJ2-2|NA|TRBV30
TGTGCCTGGAGTGTGGTAGCGCGGGAGCTGTTTTTT
CAWSVVARELFF
>NA|TRBJ2-5|TRBD2|TRBV4-2
TGTGCCAACAGCCAAGGTGGAGCGGGAGGGTTAGAGACCCAGTACTTC
CANSQGGAGGLETQYF
>NA|TRBJ1-2|NA|TRBV10-3
TGTGCCATGCTTCCTGCGGATAGCAGGGACTATGGCTACACCTTC
CAMLPADSRDYGYTF
>many|TRBJ1-1|NA|TRBV18
TGTGCCAGCTCACCCCTCCGCGGTAACACTGAAGCTTTCTTT
CASSPLRGNTEAFF
>few|TRBJ2-4|NA|TRBV2
TGTGCCAGCAGTGGACCGGGGGGCAAGTGGGCCAAAAACATTCAGTACTTC
CASSGPGGKWAKNIQYF
>large|TRBJ1-2|NA|TRBV15
TGTGCCACCAGCAGAGTGCCAGTAAATAACTATGGCTACACCTTC
CATSRVPVNNYGYTF
>medium-sized|TRBJ2-3|NA|TRBV20-1
TGCAGTGCTAGAGATCCGGGGGGCACAGATACGCAGTATTTT
CSARDPGGTDTQYF
>many|TRBJ2-5|TRBD1|TRBV19
TGTGCCAGTAGTACCTCCGGGACAGTGCTCCAAGAGACCCAGTACTTC
CASSTSGTVLQETQYF
>many|TRBJ2-2|TRBD2|TRBV6-1
TGTGCCAGCAGGCGCCCCCGTTTCCCGGGGGGGCACACCGGGGAGCTGTTTTTT
CASRRPRFPGGHTGELFF
>many|TRBJ2-2|TRBD2|TRBV20-1
TGCAGTGCTAGGAGGGGAGCGGGGCCCAACACCGGGGAGCTGTTTTTT
CSARRGAGPNTGELFF
>many|TRBJ1-6|NA|TRBV27
TGTGCCAGCTCTAGGGGCCAGGGGCGAAATTCACCCCTCCACTTT
CASSRGQGRNSPLHF
>many|TRBJ1-1|NA|TRBV12-3/TRBV12-4
TGTGCCAGCAGTTTTAACAGCTTGAACACTGAAGCTTTCTTT
CASSFNSLNTEAFF
>many|TRBJ1-4|NA|TRBV11-2
TGTGCCAGCAGCTTAGGGGGACCTGAAAAACTGTTTTTT
CASSLGGPEKLFF